The rows below give T cell receptor beta chains drawn from one sample of a study of T-cell memory formation after mild COVID-19. TCRdb analysed the 5' RACE reads with MiXCR anew, one entry per CDR3 protein. The table has about 360,000 distinct CDR3 sequences, 13% to 15% seen once; the top ten hold roughly 22%. The sample consisted of PBMCs or a T cell subset sorted from them (not recorded which). The receptors stem from a man aged 18 to 29 who had mild COVID-19 (a few samples of this study predate the infection). Cell type and time point are not known. Both conserved end residues are part of each CDR3. Each record gives: CDR3 DNA, CDR3 protein, D gene, J gene, clone size, V gene. The D gene is left open where the match is weak. Size is omitted from some rows. Given values are once, few, many or a class for expanded clones.

CDR3 DNA: TGTGCCAGCAGGCCTAGGCTAGCGGGGGGGCCGAGGAATGAGCAGTTCTTC
CDR3 protein: CASRPRLAGGPRNEQFF
D gene: TRBD2
J gene: TRBJ2-1
clone size: NA
V gene: TRBV28

CDR3 DNA: TGTGCCAGCAGTTTCGGGTGGCAGGGGAACACAGATACGCAGTATTTT
CDR3 protein: CASSFGWQGNTDTQYF
D gene: NA
J gene: TRBJ2-3
clone size: NA
V gene: TRBV27

CDR3 DNA: TGTGCCAGCAGCTTAGGGAATCAGCCCCAGCATTTT
CDR3 protein: CASSLGNQPQHF
D gene: NA
J gene: TRBJ1-5
clone size: many
V gene: TRBV7-9

CDR3 DNA: TGTGCCAGCAGCCGAGCCGGGACAGGGAACACTGAAGCTTTCTTT
CDR3 protein: CASSRAGTGNTEAFF
D gene: TRBD1
J gene: TRBJ1-1
clone size: NA
V gene: TRBV5-4

CDR3 DNA: TGCAGTGCTCGTCAATTCCTGACCCAGTACTTC
CDR3 protein: CSARQFLTQYF
D gene: NA
J gene: TRBJ2-5
clone size: NA
V gene: TRBV20-1

CDR3 DNA: TGCAGCGCAGAGACAGGGGACACTGAAGCTTTCTTT
CDR3 protein: CSAETGDTEAFF
D gene: TRBD1
J gene: TRBJ1-1
clone size: few
V gene: TRBV29-1

CDR3 DNA: TGTGCCAGCAGTTTGGGAGGGGTGGCTGAAGCTTTCTTT
CDR3 protein: CASSLGGVAEAFF
D gene: NA
J gene: TRBJ1-1
clone size: NA
V gene: TRBV12-3/TRBV12-4

CDR3 DNA: TGTGCCAGCAGCTCTGGGCCGGGAATGGACTATGGCTACACCTTC
CDR3 protein: CASSSGPGMDYGYTF
D gene: NA
J gene: TRBJ1-2
clone size: few
V gene: TRBV7-2

CDR3 DNA: TGCGCCAGCAGCCGGGGGAGCGGGGGCCTCACAGATACGCAGTATTTT
CDR3 protein: CASSRGSGGLTDTQYF
D gene: TRBD2
J gene: TRBJ2-3
clone size: many
V gene: TRBV4-3

CDR3 DNA: TGTGCCAGCAGTTACGGCAGGGGGGGCCGTTTCGCAGATACGCAGTATTTT
CDR3 protein: CASSYGRGGRFADTQYF
D gene: NA
J gene: TRBJ2-3
clone size: few
V gene: TRBV6-2/TRBV6-3

CDR3 DNA: TGTGCCAGCAGCCGGGAGGCTAGCGTAAGCACAGATACGCAGTATTTT
CDR3 protein: CASSREASVSTDTQYF
D gene: NA
J gene: TRBJ2-3
clone size: NA
V gene: TRBV4-2

CDR3 DNA: TGTGCCAGCATCAGAAGGAGCGGGGGTGGCACAGATACGCAGTATTTT
CDR3 protein: CASIRRSGGGTDTQYF
D gene: TRBD2
J gene: TRBJ2-3
clone size: NA
V gene: TRBV2

CDR3 DNA: TGCAGTGCTAGGGTTCGATGGATCTATGGCTACACCTTC
CDR3 protein: CSARVRWIYGYTF
D gene: NA
J gene: TRBJ1-2
clone size: NA
V gene: TRBV20-1

CDR3 DNA: TGCAGTGCTAGGCCCTCCCCGGGGGGGCATTACAATGAGCAGTTCTTC
CDR3 protein: CSARPSPGGHYNEQFF
D gene: TRBD2
J gene: TRBJ2-1
clone size: NA
V gene: TRBV20-1

CDR3 DNA: TGTGCCAGCACCCCAAGAGGGGACAGGGGACAAGAGACCCAGTACTTC
CDR3 protein: CASTPRGDRGQETQYF
D gene: TRBD1
J gene: TRBJ2-5
clone size: NA
V gene: TRBV6-1